The T cell receptor (beta chain) under discussion was sequenced for a study of blood T cell repertoires in COVID-19 (dated by TCRdb to the early 2020s). For context, the study as a whole: Samples covering the acute and convalescent phases of COVID-19 were provided by collaborators in the United States, Italy and Spain. The repertoires were made available in a free public database intended to serve as a resource for research on the immune response to SARS-CoV-2. The prospective study material was composed of cDNA or gDNA derived from T cells, B-cell-depleted T cells, or PBMCs. The dataset comprised deeply sampled blood TCRbeta repertoires from subjects exposed to, actively infected with, or recovered from COVID-19. The samples were drawn from the first 160 participants of the ongoing ImmuneRACE study and from 1,254 subjects provided by 6 global collaborators. HLA class I and class II types, where available, came from metadata supplied by the sample provider rather than from assay-based typing. A de-identified subject ID, COVID-19 status, age in years and sex were almost always included in the sample metadata. Broader findings and caveats from the paper: How much clinical and demographic metadata was included differed by source and by participant, and the metadata was provided uncurated.

V was cut back by 5 bases and J by 7 bases, leaving a gap of 23 bases between them. CDR1 MGHRA and CDR2 YSYEKL are derived from the germline V gene. The cysteine opens and the phenylalanine closes a CDR3 of 17 amino acids. The CDR3 DNA has 51 bases and is translated from base 1. TCRbeta CDR3 regions were amplified from genomic DNA using the immunoSEQ Assay, a bias-controlled multiplex PCR. From the authors' description of their analysis: The number of nucleated cells in each sample was estimated from the amplification of reference gene primers within the assay. Sequence reads were collapsed and filtered to measure the absolute abundance of every unique TCRbeta CDR3 rearrangement. Productive Simpson clonality was computed per sample as the square root of Simpson's diversity index over productive rearrangements. TCRdb carries this immuneACCESS record with in-frame sequences only. Its versions omit some clonotypes, under half of them owing to an unresolved V gene in the studies checked, with the rest unexplained. The V and J calls and clone size come from that table; D and trimming were worked out from the DNA. A total of about 220,000 clones appear in this sample, roughly 88% of them only once. The ten largest account for less than 4.5% of the sample.

As concerns this clone: Its antigen is still unknown. Base quality data are lacking; no much larger clone is found one base away.

Participants in the prospective study were aged roughly 18 to 89 years, lived in about two dozen United States geographic areas, and enrolled through a virtual design. In the prospective study, participants were assigned to cohorts based on the clinical history participants reported in a screening survey and a study questionnaire. Each participant in the prospective study had whole blood, serum and a nasopharyngeal or oropharyngeal swab collected by mobile phlebotomists. Over a roughly two-month period, participants in the prospective study had the option of providing additional blood draws and questionnaires. Blood samples from the prospective study were shipped frozen or at room temperature prior to DNA extraction.

The source material was PBMCs or T cells enriched from blood (not recorded which). The sequence came from a woman aged 40 to 50 with acute COVID-19. The V gene is TRBV4-1 and the J gene is TRBJ1-4; matching of 5 bases hints at TRBD1 as the D gene. The CDR3: CASSLYLSVSQGEKLFF. Read as DNA, the sequence is TGCGCCAGCAGCTTATATTTATCGGTCTCCCAGGGTGAAAAACTGTTTTTT.